These T cell receptor beta chains were read from a single sample in a study of vaccination effects on CD4 cells after COVID-19. The data were produced by immunoSEQ multiplex PCR, yet TCRdb's version contains in-frame clones alone and is incomplete. Of about 68,000 clones listed, approximately 80% were seen once; the top ten hold 12%. Antigens of these TCRs are unknown. This specimen was CD4+ T cells from PBMCs cultured with SARS-CoV-2 spike peptides, taken before COVID-19 vaccination. These TCRs come from a human donor who received a COVID-19 vaccine. Each CDR3 is given with its conserved first and last residue. D genes are given only for firm matches. Not all rows give a size; the values are once, few, many and, for expanded clones, a class.

d_call	v_call	clone_size	j_call	cdr3_aa	cdr3_nt
.	TRBV7-4	.	TRBJ2-5	CASSLSPHRVETQYF	TGTGCCAGCAGCTTAAGCCCCCACAGGGTGGAGACCCAGTACTTC
.	TRBV5-8	.	TRBJ1-5	CATSGPGVQPQHF	TGTGCTACCTCGGGACCCGGGGTCCAGCCCCAGCATTTT
TRBD1	TRBV14	.	TRBJ2-5	CASSQRQGTQETQYF	TGTGCCAGCAGCCAAAGACAGGGGACCCAAGAGACCCAGTACTTC
TRBD2	TRBV28	.	TRBJ2-1	CASSLVPAGGLGEQFF	TGTGCCAGCAGTTTAGTGCCAGCGGGGGGTCTAGGTGAGCAGTTCTTC
.	TRBV3-1/TRBV3-2	.	TRBJ1-3	CASSQVLSGSGNTIYF	TGTGCCAGCAGCCAAGTCCTATCAGGGTCTGGAAACACCATATATTTT
TRBD2	TRBV6-5	.	TRBJ2-6	CASSREGSGANVLTF	TGTGCCAGCAGCAGGGAGGGTTCCGGGGCCAACGTCCTGACTTTC
.	TRBV2	.	TRBJ1-2	CASRPIISYGYTF	TGTGCCAGCAGGCCCATAATAAGCTATGGCTACACCTTC
TRBD1	TRBV2	.	TRBJ1-4	CASSRDRVEKLFF	TGTGCCAGCTCCAGGGACAGAGTTGAAAAACTGTTTTTT
TRBD1	TRBV7-3	.	TRBJ1-1	CASSGRTGAGTEAFF	TGTGCCAGCAGCGGTCGGACAGGGGCGGGCACTGAAGCTTTCTTT
TRBD1	TRBV9	.	TRBJ1-5	CASSVGTGGSQPQHF	TGTGCCAGCAGCGTTGGGACAGGGGGCAGTCAGCCCCAGCATTTT
.	TRBV4-3	.	TRBJ1-2	CASSQGGGNYGYTF	TGCGCCAGCAGCCAAGGGGGCGGGAACTATGGCTACACCTTC
TRBD1	TRBV19	few	TRBJ1-6	CASSIGDSSYNSPLHF	TGTGCCAGTAGTATAGGGGACAGCTCCTATAATTCACCCCTCCACTTT
TRBD2	TRBV29-1	.	TRBJ2-1	CSVGVSGGENNEQFF	TGCAGCGTTGGGGTTAGCGGGGGGGAGAACAATGAGCAGTTCTTC
TRBD1	TRBV5-1	.	TRBJ1-2	CASSIAGTGESGYTF	TGCGCCAGCAGCATCGCCGGGACAGGGGAAAGTGGCTACACCTTC
.	TRBV24-1	.	TRBJ2-5	CATSVPGPIAETQYF	TGTGCCACCAGTGTACCGGGACCCATTGCGGAGACCCAGTACTTC
.	TRBV10-3	.	TRBJ2-5	CAISESKGRQYQETQYF	TGTGCCATCAGTGAGTCGAAGGGCAGACAGTACCAAGAGACCCAGTACTTC
.	TRBV7-8	.	TRBJ1-1	CASRFTRDTEAFF	TGTGCCAGCAGGTTTACCCGGGACACTGAAGCTTTCTTT
.	TRBV7-2	few	TRBJ1-6	CASSFSSQNNSPLHF	TGTGCCAGCAGCTTTAGTAGTCAGAATAATTCACCCCTCCACTTT
TRBD1	TRBV5-1	.	TRBJ1-2	CASSTGQGDYGYTF	TGCGCCAGCAGTACGGGACAGGGAGACTATGGCTACACCTTC
.	TRBV4-1	.	TRBJ1-4	CASSPGSGPTNEKLFF	TGCGCCAGCAGCCCGGGGAGTGGGCCAACTAATGAAAAACTGTTTTTT
.	TRBV6-5	.	TRBJ1-1	CASILQGTEAFF	TGTGCCAGCATTTTACAGGGCACTGAAGCTTTCTTT
.	TRBV24-1	.	TRBJ2-5	CATSDLPSSALSSETQYF	TGTGCCACCAGTGATTTGCCGTCTTCGGCCCTCTCCTCGGAGACCCAGTACTTC
TRBD1	TRBV19	.	TRBJ1-1	CASSTGQTNTEAFF	TGTGCCAGTAGTACGGGACAGACGAACACTGAAGCTTTCTTT
.	TRBV29-1	.	TRBJ2-3	CSGEDSLSTDTQYF	TGCAGCGGGGAGGACAGTCTTAGCACAGATACGCAGTATTTT
.	TRBV19	.	TRBJ1-2	CASSKGLQNYGYTF	TGTGCCAGTAGTAAGGGACTTCAAAACTATGGCTACACCTTC
.	TRBV18	.	TRBJ1-2	CASSPTADGYTF	TGTGCCAGCTCACCCACGGCAGATGGCTACACCTTC
.	TRBV19	few	TRBJ1-5	CASSIGHSTLSNQPQHF	TGTGCCAGTAGTATAGGACACAGCACTCTTAGCAATCAGCCCCAGCATTTT
TRBD2	TRBV24-1	.	TRBJ2-1	CATSDSLAGDEQFF	TGTGCCACCAGTGATTCCTTAGCGGGGGATGAGCAGTTCTTC
.	TRBV2	.	TRBJ2-3	CASSRNPTDTQYF	TGTGCCAGCAGCAGGAACCCCACAGATACGCAGTATTTT
.	TRBV2	.	TRBJ2-5	CASSSQETQYF	TGTGCCAGCAGCAGTCAAGAGACCCAGTACTTC
TRBD1	TRBV6-5	.	TRBJ1-1	CASSFRDRHTEAFF	TGTGCCAGCAGTTTCCGGGACAGGCACACTGAAGCTTTCTTT
TRBD1	TRBV18	.	TRBJ1-1	CASSPGQDRAEAFF	TGTGCCAGCTCACCAGGTCAGGACAGGGCTGAAGCTTTCTTT